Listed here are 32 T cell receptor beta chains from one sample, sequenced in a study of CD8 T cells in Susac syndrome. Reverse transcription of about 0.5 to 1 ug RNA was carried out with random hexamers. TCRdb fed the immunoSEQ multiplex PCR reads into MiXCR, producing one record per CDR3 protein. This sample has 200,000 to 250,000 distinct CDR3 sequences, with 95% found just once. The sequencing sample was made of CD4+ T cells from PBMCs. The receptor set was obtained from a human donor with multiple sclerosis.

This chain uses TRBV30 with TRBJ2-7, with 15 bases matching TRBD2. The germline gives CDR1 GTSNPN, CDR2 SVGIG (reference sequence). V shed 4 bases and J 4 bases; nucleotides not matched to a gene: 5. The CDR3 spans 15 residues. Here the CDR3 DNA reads TGTGCCTGGACCCTGGGACTAGCGGGAGGTTACGAGCAGTACTTC. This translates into CAWTLGLAGGYEQYF.

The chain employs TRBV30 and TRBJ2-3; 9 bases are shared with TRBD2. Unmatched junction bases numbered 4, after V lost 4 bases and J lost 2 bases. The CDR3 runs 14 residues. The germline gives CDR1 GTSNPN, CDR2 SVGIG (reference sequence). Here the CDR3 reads CAWTGLANTDTQYF. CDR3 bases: TGTGCCTGGACCGGACTAGCGAACACAGATACGCAGTATTTT.

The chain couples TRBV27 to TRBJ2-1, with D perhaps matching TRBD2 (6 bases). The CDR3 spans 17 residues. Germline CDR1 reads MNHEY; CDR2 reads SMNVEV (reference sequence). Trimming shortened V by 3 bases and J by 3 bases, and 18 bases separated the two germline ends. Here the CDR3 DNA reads TGTGCCAGCAGTTTTAGGGCTAGCGAGACTTACTACAATGAGCAGTTCTTC. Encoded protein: CASSFRASETYYNEQFF.

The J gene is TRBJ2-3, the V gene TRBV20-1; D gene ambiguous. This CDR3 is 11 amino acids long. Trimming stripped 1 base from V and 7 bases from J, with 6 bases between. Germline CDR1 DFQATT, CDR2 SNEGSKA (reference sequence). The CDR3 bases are TGCAGTGCTAGAGCCGCGAATACGCAGTATTTT. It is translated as CSARAANTQYF.

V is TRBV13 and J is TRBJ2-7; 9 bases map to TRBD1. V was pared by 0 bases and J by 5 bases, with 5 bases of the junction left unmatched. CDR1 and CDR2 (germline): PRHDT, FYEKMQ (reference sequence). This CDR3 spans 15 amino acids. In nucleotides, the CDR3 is TGTGCCAGCAGCTTAGGAGGGACAGGGAATGACGAGCAGTACTTC. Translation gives CASSLGGTGNDEQYF.

The CDR3 DNA is TGTGCCAGCAGCCAAGATGGAGGGGGACTTACTGAAGCTTTCTTT. It encodes CASSQDGGGLTEAFF. The chain carries TRBV4-2 and TRBJ1-1; tentatively, D is TRBD1 (6 bases). Germline V gives CDR1 LGHNA, CDR2 YNFKEQ. The CDR3 contains 15 residues. V shed 0 bases and J shed 5 bases, with 13 bases lying between them.

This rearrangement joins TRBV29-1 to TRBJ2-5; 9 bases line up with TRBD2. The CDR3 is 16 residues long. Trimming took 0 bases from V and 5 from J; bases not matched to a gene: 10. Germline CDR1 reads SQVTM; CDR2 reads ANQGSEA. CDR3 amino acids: CSVEDPRGTSSETQYF. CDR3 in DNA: TGCAGCGTTGAAGATCCGAGGGGGACTAGCAGCGAGACCCAGTACTTC.

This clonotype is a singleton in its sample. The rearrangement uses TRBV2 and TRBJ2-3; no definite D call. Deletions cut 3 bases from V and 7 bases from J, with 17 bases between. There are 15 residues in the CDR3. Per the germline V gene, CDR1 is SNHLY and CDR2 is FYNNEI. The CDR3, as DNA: TGTGCCAGCAGTGAGGCAAGCCCCGGCCCAAATACGCAGTATTTT. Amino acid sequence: CASSEASPGPNTQYF.

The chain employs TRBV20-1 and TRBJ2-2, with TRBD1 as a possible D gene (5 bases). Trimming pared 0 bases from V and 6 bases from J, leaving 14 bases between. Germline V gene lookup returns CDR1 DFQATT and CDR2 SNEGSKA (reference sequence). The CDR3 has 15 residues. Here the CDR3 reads CSARDSGFRSGELFF. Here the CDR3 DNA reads TGCAGTGCTAGAGATTCAGGGTTTCGGTCCGGGGAGCTGTTTTTT.

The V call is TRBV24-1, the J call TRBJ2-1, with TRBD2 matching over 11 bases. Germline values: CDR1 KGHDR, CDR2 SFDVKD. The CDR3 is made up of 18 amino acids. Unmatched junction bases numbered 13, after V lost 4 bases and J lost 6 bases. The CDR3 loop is CATSDPTATSGSVNEQFF. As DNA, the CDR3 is TGTGCCACCAGTGACCCGACAGCTACTAGCGGGAGTGTCAATGAGCAGTTCTTC.

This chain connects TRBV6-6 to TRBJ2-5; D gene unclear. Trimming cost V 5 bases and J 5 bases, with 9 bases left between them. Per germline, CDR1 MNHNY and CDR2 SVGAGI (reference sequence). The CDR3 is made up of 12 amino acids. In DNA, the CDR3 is TGTGCCAGCAGTCCCGTTGCGGAGACCCAGTACTTC. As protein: CASSPVAETQYF.

CDR3 region: CAWSLGLAGVRGQETQYF. DNA for the CDR3: TGTGCCTGGAGTCTCGGACTAGCGGGAGTCCGGGGTCAAGAGACCCAGTACTTC. This rearrangement joins TRBV30 to TRBJ2-5; 13 positions agree with TRBD2. The V segment lost 2 bases and the J segment 2 bases; nucleotides outside the gene matches: 11. CDR1 is GTSNPN, CDR2 SVGIG, per germline (reference sequence). The CDR3 loop spans 18 amino acids.

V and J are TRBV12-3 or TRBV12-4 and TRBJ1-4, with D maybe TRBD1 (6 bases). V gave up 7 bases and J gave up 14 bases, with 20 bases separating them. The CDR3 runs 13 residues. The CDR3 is CASKSTGRFSLFF. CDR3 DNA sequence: TGTGCCAGCAAGAGCACAGGGCGTTTTTCCCTGTTTTTT.

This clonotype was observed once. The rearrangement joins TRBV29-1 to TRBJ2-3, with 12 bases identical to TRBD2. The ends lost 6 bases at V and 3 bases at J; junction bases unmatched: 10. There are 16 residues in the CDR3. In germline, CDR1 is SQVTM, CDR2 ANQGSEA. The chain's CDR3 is CSVATRTSGKTDTQYF. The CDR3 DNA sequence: TGCAGCGTGGCGACTAGGACTAGCGGGAAGACAGATACGCAGTATTTT.

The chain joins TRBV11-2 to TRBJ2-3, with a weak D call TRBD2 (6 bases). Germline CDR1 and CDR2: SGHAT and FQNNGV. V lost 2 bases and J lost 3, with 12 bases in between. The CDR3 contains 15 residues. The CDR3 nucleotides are TGTGCCAGCAGCTTAATCGGGACTTGGACAGATACGCAGTATTTT. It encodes CASSLIGTWTDTQYF.

CDR3 sequence (DNA): TGCGCCAGCAGCTTGGCCGCAGAAGAGTCGAAGCAGTACTTC. Amino acid sequence: CASSLAAEESKQYF. The V gene is TRBV5-1, the J gene TRBJ2-7; no firm D call. Germline V gives CDR1 SGHRS, CDR2 YFSETQ. V lost 0 bases and J 8 bases, leaving 15 bases between the germline ends. This CDR3 is 14 amino acids long.

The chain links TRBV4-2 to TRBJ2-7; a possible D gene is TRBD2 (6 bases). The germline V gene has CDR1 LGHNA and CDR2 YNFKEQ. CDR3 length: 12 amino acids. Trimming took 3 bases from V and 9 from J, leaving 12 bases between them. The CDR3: CASSQTGGGQYF. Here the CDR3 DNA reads TGTGCCAGCAGCCAGACCGGGGGAGGGCAGTACTTC.

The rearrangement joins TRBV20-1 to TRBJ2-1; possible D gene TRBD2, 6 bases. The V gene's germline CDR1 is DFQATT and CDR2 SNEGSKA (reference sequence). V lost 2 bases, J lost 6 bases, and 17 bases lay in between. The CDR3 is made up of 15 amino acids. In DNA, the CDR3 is TGCAGTGCTAGAAGGGGACTCCTGGGTGGCAATGAGCAGTTCTTC. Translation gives CSARRGLLGGNEQFF.

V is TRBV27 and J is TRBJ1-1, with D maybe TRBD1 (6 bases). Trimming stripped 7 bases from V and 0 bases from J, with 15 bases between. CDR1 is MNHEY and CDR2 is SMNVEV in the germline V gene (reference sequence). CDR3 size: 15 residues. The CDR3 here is CASNWQGKMNTEAFF. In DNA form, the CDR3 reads TGTGCCAGCAATTGGCAGGGGAAGATGAACACTGAAGCTTTCTTT.

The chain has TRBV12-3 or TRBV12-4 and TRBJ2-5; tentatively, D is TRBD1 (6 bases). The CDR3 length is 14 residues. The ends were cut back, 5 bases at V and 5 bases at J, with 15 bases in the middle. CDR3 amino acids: CASSAQGKGETQYF. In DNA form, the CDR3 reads TGTGCCAGCAGTGCTCAGGGGAAAGGGGAGACCCAGTACTTC.

CDR3 in DNA: TGCGCCAGCAGACCAGGTGTTAGCGGGAGTGGTGAAGAGACCCAGTACTTC. Protein: CASRPGVSGSGEETQYF. The chain recombines TRBV5-1 with TRBJ2-5, with 9 bases fitting TRBD2. This CDR3 is built from 17 residues. CDR1 and CDR2 from the germline V gene are SGHRS and YFSETQ. Losses at the gene ends were 5 bases for V and 3 bases for J; bases not matched to a gene: 14.

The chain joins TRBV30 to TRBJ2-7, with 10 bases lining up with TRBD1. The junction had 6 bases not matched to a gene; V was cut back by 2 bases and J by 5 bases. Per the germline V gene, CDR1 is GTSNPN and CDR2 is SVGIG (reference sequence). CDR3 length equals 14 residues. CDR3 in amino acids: CAWSFRQGAHEQYF. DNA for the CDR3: TGTGCCTGGAGTTTCCGACAGGGGGCCCACGAGCAGTACTTC.

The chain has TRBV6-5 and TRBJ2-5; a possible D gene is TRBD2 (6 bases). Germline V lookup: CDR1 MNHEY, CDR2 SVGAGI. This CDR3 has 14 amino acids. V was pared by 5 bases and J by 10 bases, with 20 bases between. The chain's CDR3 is CASSPAGPRYDQYF. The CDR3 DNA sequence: TGTGCCAGCAGTCCCGCGGGGCCCAGATATGACCAGTACTTC.

The CDR3: CATTPSASPQETQYF. The CDR3 nucleotides read TGTGCCACCACCCCCTCGGCTAGTCCGCAAGAGACCCAGTACTTC. The chain employs TRBV15 and TRBJ2-5; D gene unclear. Germline CDR1 is LNHNV and CDR2 is YYDKDF (reference sequence). Trimming left V 7 bases short and J 2 bases short, with 17 bases between. This CDR3 region has 15 residues.

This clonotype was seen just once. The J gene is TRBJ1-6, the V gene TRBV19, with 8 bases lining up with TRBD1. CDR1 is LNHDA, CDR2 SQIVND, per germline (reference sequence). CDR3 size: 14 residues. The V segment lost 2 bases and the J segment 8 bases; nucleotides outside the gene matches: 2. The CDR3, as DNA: TGTGCCAGTAGTATACTACAGGGGGATTCACCCCTCCACTTT. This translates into CASSILQGDSPLHF. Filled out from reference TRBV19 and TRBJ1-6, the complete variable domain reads DGGITQSPKYLFRKEGQNVTLSCEQNLNHDAMYWYRQDPGQGLRLIYYSQIVNDFQKGDIAEGYSVSREKKESFPLTVTSAQKNPTAFYLCASSILQGDSPLHFGNGTRLTVT.

The DNA of the CDR3 is TGTGCCAGCAGCTTGGTGACTAGCCGCAATGAGCAGTTCTTC. As protein: CASSLVTSRNEQFF. The gene calls are TRBV5-6 and TRBJ2-1; 7 bases map to TRBD2. The germline gives CDR1 SGHDT, CDR2 YYEEEE. The V gene end was trimmed by 0 bases and the J gene end by 6 bases; junction bases not matched to a gene: 3. CDR3 length: 14 residues.

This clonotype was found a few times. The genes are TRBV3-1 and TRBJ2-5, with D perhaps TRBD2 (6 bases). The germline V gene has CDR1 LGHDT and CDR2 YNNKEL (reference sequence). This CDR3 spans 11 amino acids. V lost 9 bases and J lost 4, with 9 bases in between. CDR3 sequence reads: CASLGGETQYF. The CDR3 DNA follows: TGTGCCAGTTTGGGGGGAGAGACCCAGTACTTC.

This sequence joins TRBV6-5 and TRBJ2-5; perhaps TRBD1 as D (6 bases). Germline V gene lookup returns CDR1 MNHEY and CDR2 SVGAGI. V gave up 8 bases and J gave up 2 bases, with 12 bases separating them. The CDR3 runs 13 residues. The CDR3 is CASHEDSQETQYF. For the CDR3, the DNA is TGTGCCAGCCACGAGGACAGTCAAGAGACCCAGTACTTC.

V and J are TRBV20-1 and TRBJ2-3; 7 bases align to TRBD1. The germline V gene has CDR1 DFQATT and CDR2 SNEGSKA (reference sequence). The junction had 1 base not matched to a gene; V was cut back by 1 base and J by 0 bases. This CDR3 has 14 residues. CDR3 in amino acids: CSARAGQSTDTQYF. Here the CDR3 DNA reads TGCAGTGCTAGAGCGGGACAGAGCACAGATACGCAGTATTTT.

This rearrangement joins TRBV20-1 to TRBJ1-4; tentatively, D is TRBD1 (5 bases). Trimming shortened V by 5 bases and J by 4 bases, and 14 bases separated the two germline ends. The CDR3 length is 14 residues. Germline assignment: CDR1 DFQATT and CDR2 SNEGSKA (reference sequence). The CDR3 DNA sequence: TGCAGTGCTTCGAAGACAGCCTTTAATGAAAAACTGTTTTTT. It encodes CSASKTAFNEKLFF.

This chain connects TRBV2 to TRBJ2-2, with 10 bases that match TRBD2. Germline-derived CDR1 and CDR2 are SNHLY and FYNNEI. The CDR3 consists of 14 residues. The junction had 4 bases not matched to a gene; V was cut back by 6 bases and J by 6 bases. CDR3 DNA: TGTGCCAGCAGAGCGGGGGGGCCTCCCGGGGAGCTGTTTTTT. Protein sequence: CASRAGGPPGELFF.

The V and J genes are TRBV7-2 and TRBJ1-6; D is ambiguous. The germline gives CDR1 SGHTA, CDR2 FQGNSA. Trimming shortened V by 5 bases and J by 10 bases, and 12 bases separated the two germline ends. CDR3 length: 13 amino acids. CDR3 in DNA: TGTGCCAGCAGCCCCACCGTGGGATCACCCCTCCACTTT. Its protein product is CASSPTVGSPLHF.